This record concerns one T cell receptor (beta chain) sequence. This clonotype has just a few counts. Its binding antigen is unknown. No base qualities exist here, and no much larger clone lies one base off it. This sample stems from a study of early T cells in non-severe SARS-CoV-2 infection (dated by TCRdb to the early 2020s). Background for the entire study: Because TCR sequencing was done on bulk RNA from unsorted whole blood, the alpha and beta chains could not be paired.

Findings and caveats that apply to the study as a whole: VDJdb matching was skewed toward anti-spike CD8 responses, so virus-specific expansions were likely underestimated and private and CD4 specificities were missed.

This was a case-control study nested in a cohort of healthcare workers in London, UK, who had nasopharyngeal swab PCR tests and blood samples taken every week. Healthcare workers were recruited during the week of the UK lockdown, between 23 and 31 March 2020, and followed weekly for up to roughly 15 weeks. Libraries came from 5' RACE. The sequencing machine was a NextSeq 500. Unique molecular identifiers were attached to individual cDNA molecules in the TCR library protocol so that sequencing error and PCR bias could be corrected. TCR alpha and beta chains were both sequenced, and the abundances of alpha and beta sequences in each sample were closely correlated with each other. In the source study's methods: Decombinator V4 was used to annotate TCR sequences for V gene, J gene and CDR3. Expanded TCRs were defined as changing significantly between any two time points under a Poisson model with p below 0.0001. TCR abundances were normalised to the total number of TCRs sequenced per sample and were expressed as counts per million. TRAV1-2 paired with TRAJ12, TRAJ20 or TRAJ33 defined MAIT TCRs, while TRAV10 paired with TRAJ18 defined iNKT TCRs. VDJdb, accessed 1 November 2021, was searched for CMV, EBV and SARS-CoV-2 annotated TCRs, with TCRs annotated for multiple antigens excluded. TCRdb reprocessed the public reads (quality trimming at Q25 with fastp, clone calling with MiXCR) and kept in-frame beta chains. All rows with the same CDR3 protein become a single entry with the most common DNA and genes. For this entry, the V and J calls and clone size follow TCRdb and not the study's own pipeline. The table for this sample lists about 70,000 distinct CDR3 sequences; about 5% of them were counted only once. Approximately 7% of the sample is held by the ten biggest clonotypes.

Trimming removed 2 bases from V and 4 bases from J, leaving 14 bases between the germline ends. The cysteine opens and the phenylalanine closes a CDR3 of 16 amino acids. This entry keeps only the CDR3 DNA: 48 bases, framed from base 1. CDR1 and CDR2 were assigned from the germline V gene as KGHSH and LQKENI. This TCR was recovered from an adult who was a healthcare worker with PCR-confirmed SARS-CoV-2 infection or an uninfected control (not recorded which). Specimen: whole blood, collected at baseline. The V gene is TRBV18 and the J gene is TRBJ2-2; no D segment can be confidently identified. The DNA sequence follows: TGTGCCAGCTCACCATCCCAGCCCTCGGTCACCGGGGAGCTGTTTTTT. This yields the protein CASSPSQPSVTGELFF.